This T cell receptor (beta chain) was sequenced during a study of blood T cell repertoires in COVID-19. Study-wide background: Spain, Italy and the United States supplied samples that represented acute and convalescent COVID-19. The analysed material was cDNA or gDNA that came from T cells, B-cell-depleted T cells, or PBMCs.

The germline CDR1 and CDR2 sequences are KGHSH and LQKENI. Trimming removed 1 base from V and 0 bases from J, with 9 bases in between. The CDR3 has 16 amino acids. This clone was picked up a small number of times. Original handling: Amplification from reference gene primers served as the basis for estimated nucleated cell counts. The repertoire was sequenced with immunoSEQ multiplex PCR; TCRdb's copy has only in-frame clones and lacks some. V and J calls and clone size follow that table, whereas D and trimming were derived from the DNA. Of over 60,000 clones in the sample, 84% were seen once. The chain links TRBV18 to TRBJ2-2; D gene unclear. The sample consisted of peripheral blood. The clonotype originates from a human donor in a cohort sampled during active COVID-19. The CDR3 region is CASSPRQIANTGELFF. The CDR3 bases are TGTGCCAGCTCACCACGACAAATCGCGAACACCGGGGAGCTGTTTTTT.